This is a list of T cell receptor beta chains from one sample in a study of CXCR3-negative and CXCR3-positive naive CD8 T cells. Using the 5' RACE reads, TCRdb records one entry per CDR3 protein without DNA. The table lists tens of thousands of distinct CDR3 sequences. The sample taken for sequencing was naive CXCR3- CD8+ T cells from blood. The receptor source for this set is a human donor in good health. Some clones in this sample may be carry-over from other donors' samples. CDR3s include the opening cysteine and the closing phenylalanine or tryptophan. The order of the fields is V gene, J gene, CDR3 protein.

TRBV5-1,TRBJ2-7,CASSSVPGRQSSYEQYF
TRBV29-1,TRBJ1-2,CSADRGNYYGYTF
TRBV28,TRBJ1-4,CASSFGPGVNEKLFF
TRBV7-6,TRBJ2-7,CASSGGGRIFYEQYF
TRBV5-1,TRBJ2-7,CASSFNNNYRGEQYF
TRBV12-3/TRBV12-4,TRBJ1-6,CASSFPRTGGYSPLHF
TRBV6-5,TRBJ2-7,CASTSDRAWYEQYF
TRBV3-1,TRBJ2-1,CASSQELADLSSYNEQFF
TRBV7-3,TRBJ2-3,CASSFQGAADTQYF
TRBV12-3/TRBV12-4,TRBJ1-1,CASSLAVVEAGDTEAFF
TRBV12-3/TRBV12-4,TRBJ2-7,CASSPPGSSYEQYF
TRBV9,TRBJ2-3,CASSGDKDTDTQYF
TRBV30,TRBJ2-1,CAWDAGGSSYNEQFF
TRBV10-3,TRBJ2-1,CAISPSGGDNEQFF
TRBV29-1,TRBJ2-1,CSALISYNEQFF
TRBV7-6,TRBJ2-1,CASSLMGAANNEQFF